This is a list of T cell receptor beta chains from one sample in a study of blood T cell repertoires in COVID-19. Profiled with immunoSEQ multiplex PCR; TCRdb holds only in-frame clones, not every one. The repertoire has about 34,000 clones, less than 95% of them found once; the top ten carry around 20%. The specimen was peripheral blood. Receptors were obtained from a man older than 75 with acute or convalescent COVID-19. CDR3s leave out the opening cysteine and the closing phenylalanine or tryptophan. Fields, in order: J gene, CDR3 length, V gene, CDR3 protein.

j_call: TRBJ1-2; cdr3_length: 12; v_call: TRBV30; cdr3_aa: AWSGDRGHRGYT
j_call: TRBJ1-5; cdr3_length: 11; v_call: TRBV12-3/TRBV12-4; cdr3_aa: ASRRDKYQPQH
j_call: TRBJ2-1; cdr3_length: 12; v_call: TRBV15; cdr3_aa: ATRGSGGEYEQF
j_call: TRBJ1-1; cdr3_length: 12; v_call: TRBV9; cdr3_aa: ASSGGGFVTEAF
j_call: TRBJ2-3; cdr3_length: 13; v_call: TRBV6-6; cdr3_aa: ASSYSTQAGLAQY
j_call: TRBJ2-5; cdr3_length: 12; v_call: TRBV2; cdr3_aa: ASSVTRGRETQY
j_call: TRBJ1-1; cdr3_length: 9; v_call: TRBV20-1; cdr3_aa: SYRLNTEAF
j_call: TRBJ1-5; cdr3_length: 13; v_call: TRBV6-5; cdr3_aa: ASSPGVGSNQPQH
j_call: TRBJ2-4; cdr3_length: 14; v_call: TRBV7-9; cdr3_aa: ASSLGESLAKNIQY
j_call: TRBJ2-7; cdr3_length: 13; v_call: TRBV6-2/TRBV6-3; cdr3_aa: ASSYGGPVVYEQY
j_call: TRBJ1-2; cdr3_length: 11; v_call: TRBV3-1/TRBV3-2; cdr3_aa: ASSPGVNYGYT
j_call: TRBJ2-3; cdr3_length: 15; v_call: TRBV15; cdr3_aa: ATSRAPGRGSTDTQY
j_call: TRBJ2-3; cdr3_length: 11; v_call: TRBV2; cdr3_aa: ASRSRSTDTQY
j_call: TRBJ1-3; cdr3_length: 13; v_call: TRBV6-5; cdr3_aa: ASTEVGRGGNTIY
j_call: TRBJ1-1; cdr3_length: 12; v_call: TRBV18; cdr3_aa: ASSLDSANTEAF
j_call: TRBJ2-7; cdr3_length: 14; v_call: TRBV19; cdr3_aa: ASSIRGTGVVGEQY
j_call: TRBJ2-2; cdr3_length: 12; v_call: TRBV2; cdr3_aa: ASGRQGGTGELF
j_call: TRBJ2-7; cdr3_length: 12; v_call: TRBV5-1; cdr3_aa: ASSRQLGAYEQY
j_call: TRBJ2-3; cdr3_length: 13; v_call: TRBV15; cdr3_aa: ATSTPLAGVDTQY
j_call: TRBJ1-1; cdr3_length: 18; v_call: TRBV9; cdr3_aa: ASSVGIFTMGATAKTEAF
j_call: TRBJ1-2; cdr3_length: 11; v_call: TRBV28; cdr3_aa: ASIDQGYDGYT
j_call: TRBJ1-4; cdr3_length: 13; v_call: TRBV18; cdr3_aa: ASSPKQLTNEKLF
j_call: TRBJ2-4; cdr3_length: 13; v_call: TRBV30; cdr3_aa: AWRDTLLAKNIQY
j_call: TRBJ1-5; cdr3_length: 13; v_call: TRBV28; cdr3_aa: ASSFSGQGYQPQH
j_call: TRBJ2-1; cdr3_length: 13; v_call: TRBV5-4; cdr3_aa: ASSQDRGPYNEQF
j_call: TRBJ2-3; cdr3_length: 10; v_call: TRBV29-1; cdr3_aa: SASTGPDTQY
j_call: TRBJ1-2; cdr3_length: 11; v_call: TRBV6-5; cdr3_aa: ASSVGQDDGYT
j_call: TRBJ1-5; cdr3_length: 14; v_call: TRBV24-1; cdr3_aa: ATSDPRQGPNQPQH
j_call: TRBJ1-3; cdr3_length: 14; v_call: TRBV5-6; cdr3_aa: ASRPGQGGLGNTIY
j_call: TRBJ1-4; cdr3_length: 11; v_call: TRBV30; cdr3_aa: AFKRTGNEKLF
j_call: TRBJ2-1; cdr3_length: 13; v_call: TRBV10-1; cdr3_aa: ASSLSGGPFNEQF
j_call: TRBJ1-3; cdr3_length: 13; v_call: TRBV10-3; cdr3_aa: AISETASSGNTIY
j_call: TRBJ2-6; cdr3_length: 14; v_call: TRBV19; cdr3_aa: ASSRTLASGANVLT
j_call: TRBJ1-1; cdr3_length: 13; v_call: TRBV5-1; cdr3_aa: ASTHPGGTNTEAF
j_call: TRBJ2-7; cdr3_length: 9; v_call: TRBV10-2; cdr3_aa: ASRQSYEQY
j_call: TRBJ1-6; cdr3_length: 12; v_call: TRBV5-1; cdr3_aa: ASSSGTGTSPLH
j_call: TRBJ1-2; cdr3_length: 13; v_call: TRBV6-5; cdr3_aa: ASSYGTGGVYGYT
j_call: TRBJ2-5; cdr3_length: 13; v_call: TRBV3-1/TRBV3-2; cdr3_aa: ASSQDGIHQETQY
j_call: TRBJ2-6; cdr3_length: 14; v_call: TRBV5-1; cdr3_aa: ASSRDSNSGANVLT
j_call: TRBJ2-3; cdr3_length: 11; v_call: TRBV2; cdr3_aa: ASSVASTDTQY
j_call: TRBJ1-4; cdr3_length: 12; v_call: TRBV5-1; cdr3_aa: ASSPGHLNEKLF
j_call: TRBJ2-1; cdr3_length: 12; v_call: TRBV5-1; cdr3_aa: ASSLAIQNNEQF
j_call: TRBJ2-1; cdr3_length: 10; v_call: TRBV25-1; cdr3_aa: ASREGGNEQF
j_call: TRBJ1-2; cdr3_length: 11; v_call: TRBV30; cdr3_aa: ASTSGEGRSYT
j_call: TRBJ2-2; cdr3_length: 12; v_call: TRBV10-3; cdr3_aa: AISALAAGGELF
j_call: TRBJ1-1; cdr3_length: 13; v_call: TRBV6-6; cdr3_aa: ASSPQGAPETEAF